Sequencing of this T cell receptor beta chain was carried out in a study of T cell responses to AZD1222 COVID-19 vaccine. This CDR3 is 16 amino acids long. Germline values: CDR1 SGHAT, CDR2 FQDESV (reference sequence). J gave up 5 bases and V 5 bases, and 7 bases lay outside the gene matches. This clone was found a few times. Assay used: immunoSEQ multiplex PCR; TCRdb lists only in-frame clones, some missing. The repertoire has over 150,000 clones, roughly 90% of them found once; the top ten carry roughly 5.8%. The sample consisted of peripheral blood, taken on day 0 of MenACWY control vaccination. This TCR was sampled from an adult in good health. This chain links TRBV11-1 with TRBJ2-2; TRBD1 matches 11 bases. The CDR3 sequence is CASSAPGQGVTGELFF. DNA for the CDR3: TGTGCCAGCAGCGCCCCGGGACAGGGGGTGACCGGGGAGCTGTTTTTT.